A selection of T cell receptor beta chains follows, all from one sample in a study of blood T cell repertoires in COVID-19. Produced via immunoSEQ multiplex PCR; TCRdb's table is partial and in-frame only. The sample consists of over 150,000 clones, approximately 84% of them appearing once. The sample was peripheral blood. These receptors were collected from a woman older than 75 with COVID-19, enrolled during active disease. Both conserved end residues are part of each CDR3. Fields, in order: clone size, J gene, V gene, D gene, CDR3 protein, CDR3 DNA. A D gene is named only where the DNA matches it firmly. Only part of the rows carry a size: once, few, many, or a class if the clone is expanded.

clone_size: .
j_call: TRBJ2-3
v_call: TRBV5-5
d_call: TRBD2
cdr3_aa: CASSYRGGASTDTQYF
cdr3_nt: TGTGCCAGCAGCTACCGCGGGGGGGCTAGCACAGATACGCAGTATTTT

clone_size: .
j_call: TRBJ2-7
v_call: TRBV2
d_call: TRBD2
cdr3_aa: CASTTGTSGYEQYF
cdr3_nt: TGTGCCAGCACCACCGGGACTAGCGGCTACGAGCAGTACTTC

clone_size: .
j_call: TRBJ2-1
v_call: TRBV28
d_call: TRBD2
cdr3_aa: CASSLGGLAGGFEQFF
cdr3_nt: TGTGCCAGCAGTTTGGGGGGACTAGCGGGAGGTTTTGAGCAGTTCTTC

clone_size: .
j_call: TRBJ2-3
v_call: TRBV5-1
d_call: TRBD2
cdr3_aa: CASSKTSGSDTQYF
cdr3_nt: TGCGCCAGCAGCAAGACTAGCGGGTCAGATACGCAGTATTTT

clone_size: .
j_call: TRBJ2-5
v_call: TRBV4-2
d_call: TRBD2
cdr3_aa: CASSQRELETQYF
cdr3_nt: TGTGCCAGCAGCCAGCGGGAGTTAGAGACCCAGTACTTC

clone_size: .
j_call: TRBJ2-1
v_call: TRBV27
d_call: .
cdr3_aa: CASSFVLGHEQFF
cdr3_nt: TGTGCCAGCAGTTTCGTGCTAGGCCATGAGCAGTTCTTC

clone_size: .
j_call: TRBJ2-2
v_call: TRBV7-8
d_call: TRBD1
cdr3_aa: CASSLAAAGTGYTGELFF
cdr3_nt: TGTGCCAGCAGCTTAGCAGCGGCCGGGACAGGGTACACCGGGGAGCTGTTTTTT

clone_size: .
j_call: TRBJ2-1
v_call: TRBV7-9
d_call: .
cdr3_aa: CASSPTTEQFF
cdr3_nt: TGTGCCAGCAGCCCCACAACTGAGCAGTTCTTC

clone_size: .
j_call: TRBJ2-3
v_call: TRBV5-5
d_call: .
cdr3_aa: CASSFDLVLTLSDTQYF
cdr3_nt: TGTGCCAGCAGCTTTGATTTGGTTCTGACTTTAAGTGATACGCAGTATTTT

clone_size: .
j_call: TRBJ2-1
v_call: TRBV6-5
d_call: .
cdr3_aa: CASSYQGTTKQFF
cdr3_nt: TGTGCCAGCAGTTACCAGGGGACTACTAAGCAGTTCTTC

clone_size: .
j_call: TRBJ1-1
v_call: TRBV19
d_call: .
cdr3_aa: CASSYRAFMNTEAFF
cdr3_nt: TGTGCCAGTAGTTACAGGGCTTTCATGAACACTGAAGCTTTCTTT

clone_size: once
j_call: TRBJ2-3
v_call: TRBV15
d_call: TRBD2
cdr3_aa: CATSPGLAGDSDTQYF
cdr3_nt: TGTGCCACCAGCCCGGGACTAGCGGGAGACTCCGATACGCAGTATTTT

clone_size: few
j_call: TRBJ2-1
v_call: TRBV5-1
d_call: TRBD2
cdr3_aa: CASRVRPPLIAGNYNEQFF
cdr3_nt: TGCGCCAGCAGGGTGAGACCCCCCCTAATAGCGGGAAACTACAATGAGCAGTTCTTC

clone_size: .
j_call: TRBJ1-4
v_call: TRBV2
d_call: TRBD1
cdr3_aa: CASSELRDSLATNEKLFF
cdr3_nt: TGTGCCAGCAGTGAATTGCGGGACAGCCTTGCAACTAATGAAAAACTGTTTTTT